The present entry profiles one T cell receptor (beta chain) with its context. The target antigen is unknown. Unmatched junction bases numbered 12, after V lost 0 bases and J lost 7 bases. Germline CDR1 reads MGHRA; CDR2 reads YSYEKL. CDR3 length: 16 amino acids. The data stem from a study of T-cell memory formation after mild COVID-19. Overall study results and limits: Proof of SARS-CoV-2 specificity was absent for the second-wave clones that crested on day 37.

TCRdb re-called the 5' RACE reads through MiXCR, storing one row per CDR3 protein. This sample has under 85,000 distinct CDR3 sequences, with about 15% found just once. The TCR was taken from an adult woman who had mild COVID-19 (a few samples of this study predate the infection). Cell type and time point are not known. Sequencing input: PBMCs or a T cell subset sorted from them (not recorded which). The chain links TRBV4-1 to TRBJ2-7; 7 bases line up with TRBD2. CDR3 nucleotide sequence: TGCGCCAGCAGCCAAGATGGGGTTGGGGGGACTACGGAGCAGTACTTC. Residues: CASSQDGVGGTTEQYF.